The source of this T cell receptor beta chain is a study of cytomegalovirus exposure and HLA in healthy donors. Study-level results: Later analysis suggested links between common viral pathogens and several top significant clusters. Earlier analysis looked at TCR beta V segments, and most were productive about 87% or about 30% of the time.

The PCR was carried out with 60 Vbeta primers and 13 Jbeta primers. Measured with immunoSEQ multiplex PCR; TCRdb has only the in-frame clones, and not every one. Of 110,000 to 150,000 clones in the sample, approximately 70% are singletons; the top ten hold approximately 2%. Turning to this clone: Antigen unknown.

Sequenced sample: PBMCs. The receptor's source is an older woman in good health and CMV-seropositive.

The CDR3 nucleotides are TGTGCCAGCAGCTTAGCAACTAGCGGGATTTACAATGAGCAGTTCTTC. Residues: CASSLATSGIYNEQFF. The gene calls are TRBV7-6 and TRBJ2-1, with 10 nucleotides matching TRBD2. The germline CDR1 and CDR2 sequences are SGHVS and FNYEAQ. V shed 0 bases and J 4 bases; nucleotides not matched to a gene: 3. This CDR3 has 16 residues.